This TCR beta chain comes out of a study of T cells expressing NK-cell markers. Study results and caveats: HCMV specificity was not established for the expanded NKG2C+ T cell clones. Researchers report these clonotypes also headed the CD3+CD56-NKG2C+ fraction in a handful of donors. As a fraction of CD8+ T cells, dominant NKG2C+ clonotypes reached roughly 1.0-8% in six or seven donors.

In regard to this clonotype: Its antigen remains unknown.

As the method of synthesis, 5'RACE template switching with UMIs yielded TCR beta cDNA. Each CDR3 protein gets one entry in TCRdb, which reprocessed the 5' RACE reads and gives no DNA. The table lists around 550,000 distinct CDR3 sequences, with approximately 3.6% in the top ten. The CDR3 is 18 amino acids. The receptor was isolated from a young man in good health. V and J are TRBV12-3 or TRBV12-4 and TRBJ2-7; TCRdb indicates TRBD2, and absent DNA this call remains unverified. Sample: blood T cells: a sorted CD56 or NKG2C T cell subset, CD4+ or CD8+ T cells, or bulk PBMC T cells (not recorded which). The CDR3 loop reads CASRPGLAGGPLIYEQYF.